This TCR beta chain originates from a study of blood T cell repertoires in COVID-19. Study details: PBMCs, B-cell-depleted T cells, or T cells provided the cDNA or gDNA that made up the material.

Everyone who took part was roughly 18 to 89 years old, and they came from about 25 US areas. Assignments of participants to cohorts depended upon their own reported clinical history. The recovered donors of Cohort 3 showed two negative PCRs, clearance, or symptom resolution. CDR1 SGHTA and CDR2 FQGTGA come from the germline V gene. V was clipped by 5 bases and J by 4 bases; unmatched bases: 9. CDR3 length equals 15 residues. This table comes from immunoSEQ multiplex PCR, and its TCRdb copy is limited to in-frame clones, with some not included. Of 150,000 to 200,000 clones in the sample, about four fifths were seen once.

This receptor was taken from a man aged 50-60 years who had recovered from COVID-19. J is TRBJ2-3 and V is TRBV7-3, with 7 bases aligning to TRBD2. Material for sequencing was PBMCs or T cells enriched from blood (not recorded which). This chain's CDR3 is CASSLQAGAPDTQYF. The CDR3 region has the DNA TGTGCCAGCAGCCTCCAGGCGGGAGCCCCAGATACGCAGTATTTT. Variable domain in full (rest from reference TRBV7-3 and TRBJ2-3): GAGVSQTPSNKVTEKGKYVELRCDPISGHTALYWYRQSLGQGPEFLIYFQGTGAADDSGLPNDRFFAVRPEGSVSTLKIQRTERGDSAVYLCASSLQAGAPDTQYFGPGTRLTVL.